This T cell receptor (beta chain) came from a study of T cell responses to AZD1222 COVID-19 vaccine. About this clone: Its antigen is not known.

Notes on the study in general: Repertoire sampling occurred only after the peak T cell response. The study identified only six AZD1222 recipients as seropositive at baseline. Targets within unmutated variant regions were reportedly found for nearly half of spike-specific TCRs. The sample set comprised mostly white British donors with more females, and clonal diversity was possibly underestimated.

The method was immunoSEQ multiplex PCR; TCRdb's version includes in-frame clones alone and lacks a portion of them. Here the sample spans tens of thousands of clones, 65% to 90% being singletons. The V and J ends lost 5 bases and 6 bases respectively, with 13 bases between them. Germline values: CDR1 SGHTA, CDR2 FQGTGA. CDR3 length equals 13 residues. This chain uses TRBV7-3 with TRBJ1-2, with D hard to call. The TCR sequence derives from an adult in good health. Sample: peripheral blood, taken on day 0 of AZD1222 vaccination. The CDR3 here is CASSPAGSHGYTF. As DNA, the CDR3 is TGTGCCAGCAGCCCCGCGGGGAGTCATGGCTACACCTTC.